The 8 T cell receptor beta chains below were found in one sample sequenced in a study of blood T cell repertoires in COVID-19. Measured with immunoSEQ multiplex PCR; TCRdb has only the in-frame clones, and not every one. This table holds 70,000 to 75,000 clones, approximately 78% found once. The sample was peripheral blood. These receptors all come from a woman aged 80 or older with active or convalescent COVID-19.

This CDR3 is CASSQEGRGADTQYF. CDR3 bases: TGTGCCAGCAGCCAAGAGGGGCGGGGGGCAGATACGCAGTATTTT. The chain carries TRBV3-1 (or the pseudogene TRBV3-2) and TRBJ2-3, with 8 bases that match TRBD2. V lost 0 bases to trimming and J lost 4 bases; unmatched junction nucleotides: 3. CDR3 size: 15 residues. The germline CDR1 and CDR2 sequences are LGHDT and YNNKEL (reference sequence).

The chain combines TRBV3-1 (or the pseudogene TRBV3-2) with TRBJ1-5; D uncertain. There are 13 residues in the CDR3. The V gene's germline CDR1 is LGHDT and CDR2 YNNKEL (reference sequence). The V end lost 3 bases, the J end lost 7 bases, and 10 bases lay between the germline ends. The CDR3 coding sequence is TGTGCCAGCAGCCAGAGCCCTGTCCAGCCCCAGCATTTT. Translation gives CASSQSPVQPQHF.

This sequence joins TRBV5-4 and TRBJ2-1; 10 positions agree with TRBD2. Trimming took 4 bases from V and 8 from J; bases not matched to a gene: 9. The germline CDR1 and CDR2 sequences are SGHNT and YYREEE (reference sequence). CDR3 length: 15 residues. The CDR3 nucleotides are TGTGCCAGCAGCGTGACTAGCGGGTCGGTGTATGAGCAGTTCTTC. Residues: CASSVTSGSVYEQFF.

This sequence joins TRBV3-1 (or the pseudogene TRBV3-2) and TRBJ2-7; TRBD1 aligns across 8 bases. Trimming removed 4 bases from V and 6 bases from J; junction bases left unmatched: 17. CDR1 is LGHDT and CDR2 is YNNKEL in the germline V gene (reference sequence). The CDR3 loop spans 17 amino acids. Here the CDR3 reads CASSLEGPGWTGTEQYF. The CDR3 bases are TGTGCCAGCAGCCTCGAGGGTCCGGGTTGGACAGGGACCGAGCAGTACTTC.

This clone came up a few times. CDR3 residues: CASSLGQGAGNTIYF. Written as DNA, the CDR3 is TGTGCCAGCAGCTTGGGACAGGGGGCCGGAAACACCATATATTTT. The genes are TRBV7-9 and TRBJ1-3; 12 nucleotides align to TRBD1. Germline CDR1 reads SEHNR; CDR2 reads FQNEAQ (reference sequence). V dropped 3 bases and J dropped 4; count of bases not matched to a gene: 1. CDR3 length: 15 amino acids.

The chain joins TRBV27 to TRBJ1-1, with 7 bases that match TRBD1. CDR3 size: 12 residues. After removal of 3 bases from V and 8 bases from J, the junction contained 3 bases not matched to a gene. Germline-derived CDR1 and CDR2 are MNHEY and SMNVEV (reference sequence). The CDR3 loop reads CASSLRTGEAFF. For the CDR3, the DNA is TGTGCCAGCAGTTTGAGGACAGGCGAAGCTTTCTTT.

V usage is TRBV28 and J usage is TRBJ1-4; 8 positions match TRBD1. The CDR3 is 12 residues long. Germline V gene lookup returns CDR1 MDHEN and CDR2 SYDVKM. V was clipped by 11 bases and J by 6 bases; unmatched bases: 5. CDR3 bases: TGTGCCGGAAGGACAGGGTATGAAAAACTGTTTTTT. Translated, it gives CAGRTGYEKLFF.

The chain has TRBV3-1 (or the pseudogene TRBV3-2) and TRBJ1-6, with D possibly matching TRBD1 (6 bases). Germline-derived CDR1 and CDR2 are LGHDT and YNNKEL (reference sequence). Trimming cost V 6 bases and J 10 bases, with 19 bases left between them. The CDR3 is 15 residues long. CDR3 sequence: CASRQGRLTGSPLHF. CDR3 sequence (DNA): TGTGCCAGCAGACAGGGAAGACTAACGGGCTCACCCCTCCACTTT.